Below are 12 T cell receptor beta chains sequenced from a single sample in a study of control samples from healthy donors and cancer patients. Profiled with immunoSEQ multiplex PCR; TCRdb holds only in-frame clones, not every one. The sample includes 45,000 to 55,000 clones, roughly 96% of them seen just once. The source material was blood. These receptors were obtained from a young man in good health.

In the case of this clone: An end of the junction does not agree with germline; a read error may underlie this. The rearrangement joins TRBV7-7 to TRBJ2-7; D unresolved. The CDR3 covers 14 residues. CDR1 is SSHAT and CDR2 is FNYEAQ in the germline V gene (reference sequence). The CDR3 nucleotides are TGTGCTAGCAGTGCCACGGCCCACTCCTACGAGCAGTACTTC. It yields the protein CASSATAHSYEQYF.

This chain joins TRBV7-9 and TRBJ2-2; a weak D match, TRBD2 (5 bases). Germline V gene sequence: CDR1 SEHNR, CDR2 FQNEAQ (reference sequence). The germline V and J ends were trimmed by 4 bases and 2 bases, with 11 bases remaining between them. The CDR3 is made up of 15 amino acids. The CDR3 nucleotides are TGTGCCAGCAGCTCACTCTGGACTAACACCGGGGAGCTGTTTTTT. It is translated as CASSSLWTNTGELFF.

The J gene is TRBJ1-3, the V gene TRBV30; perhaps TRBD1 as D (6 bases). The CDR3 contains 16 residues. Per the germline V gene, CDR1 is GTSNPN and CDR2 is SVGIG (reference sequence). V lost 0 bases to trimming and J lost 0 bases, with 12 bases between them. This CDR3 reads CAWSVRGRHSGNTIYF. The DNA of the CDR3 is TGTGCCTGGAGTGTACGGGGGCGCCACTCTGGAAACACCATATATTTT.

The CDR3 DNA reads as TGTGCCAGCAGCTTGTCTAGCGGGTCCCAAGAGACCCAGTACTTC. Its protein is CASSLSSGSQETQYF. V usage is TRBV7-2 and J usage is TRBJ2-5, with TRBD2 identical over 8 bases. J lost 1 base, V lost 3 bases, and 4 bases had no gene match. Germline loops: CDR1 SGHTA, CDR2 FQGNSA. This CDR3 is 15 amino acids long.

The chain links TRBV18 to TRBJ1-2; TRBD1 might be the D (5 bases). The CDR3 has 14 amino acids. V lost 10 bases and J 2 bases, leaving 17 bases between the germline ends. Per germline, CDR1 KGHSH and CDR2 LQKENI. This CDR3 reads CANRGLLKNYGYTF. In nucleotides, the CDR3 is TGTGCCAACCGGGGACTCCTGAAGAACTATGGCTACACCTTC. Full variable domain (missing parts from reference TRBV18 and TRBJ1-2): NAGVMQNPRHLVRRRGQEARLRCSPMKGHSHVYWYRQLPEEGLKFMVYLQKENIIDESGMPKERFSAEFPKEGPSILRIQQVVRGDSAAYFCANRGLLKNYGYTFGSGTRLTVV.

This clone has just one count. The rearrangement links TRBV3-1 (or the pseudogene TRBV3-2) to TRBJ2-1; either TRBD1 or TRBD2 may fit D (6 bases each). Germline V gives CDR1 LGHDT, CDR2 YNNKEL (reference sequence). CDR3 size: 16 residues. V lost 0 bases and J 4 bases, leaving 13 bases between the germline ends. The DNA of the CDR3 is TGTGCCAGCAGCCAAGATAGGGGGGAGATTTACAATGAGCAGTTCTTC. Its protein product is CASSQDRGEIYNEQFF.

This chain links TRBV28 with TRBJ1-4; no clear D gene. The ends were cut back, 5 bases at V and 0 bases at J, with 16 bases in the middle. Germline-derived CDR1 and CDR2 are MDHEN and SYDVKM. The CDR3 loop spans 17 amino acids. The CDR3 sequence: CASSRTEQLTTNEKLFF. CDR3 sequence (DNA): TGTGCCAGCAGTCGCACCGAACAGCTGACAACTAATGAAAAACTGTTTTTT.

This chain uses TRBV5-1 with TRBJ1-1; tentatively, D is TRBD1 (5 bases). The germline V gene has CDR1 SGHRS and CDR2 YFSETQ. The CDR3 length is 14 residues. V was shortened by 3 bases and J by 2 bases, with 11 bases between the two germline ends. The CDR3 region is CASSWGTANTEAFF. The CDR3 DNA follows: TGCGCCAGCAGCTGGGGGACGGCTAACACTGAAGCTTTCTTT.

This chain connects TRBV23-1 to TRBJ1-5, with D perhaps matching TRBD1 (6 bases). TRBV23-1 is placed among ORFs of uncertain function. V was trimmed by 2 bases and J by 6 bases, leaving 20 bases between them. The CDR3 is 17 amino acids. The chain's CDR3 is CASSQGPRGGRRQPQHF. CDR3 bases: TGCGCCAGCAGTCAAGGCCCGCGAGGGGGGCGGCGTCAGCCCCAGCATTTT.

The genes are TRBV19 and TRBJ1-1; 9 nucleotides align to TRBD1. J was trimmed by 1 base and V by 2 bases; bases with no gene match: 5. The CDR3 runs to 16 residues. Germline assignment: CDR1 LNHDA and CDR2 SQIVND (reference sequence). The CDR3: CASSITGGFWNTEAFF. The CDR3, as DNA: TGTGCCAGTAGTATAACAGGGGGCTTTTGGAACACTGAAGCTTTCTTT.

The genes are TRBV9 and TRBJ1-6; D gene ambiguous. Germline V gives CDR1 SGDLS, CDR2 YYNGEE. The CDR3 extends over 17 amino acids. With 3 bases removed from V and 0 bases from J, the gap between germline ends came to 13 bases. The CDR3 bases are TGTGCCAGCAGCGCGCCACAGAGAAGCTCCTATAATTCACCCCTCCACTTT. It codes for CASSAPQRSSYNSPLHF. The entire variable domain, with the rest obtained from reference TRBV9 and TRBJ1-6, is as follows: DSGVTQTPKHLITATGQRVTLRCSPRSGDLSVYWYQQSLDQGLQFLIQYYNGEERAKGNILERFSAQQFPDLHSELNLSSLELGDSALYFCASSAPQRSSYNSPLHFGNGTRLTVT.

CDR3 residues: CASRDGTSQFF. In DNA form, the CDR3 reads TGTGCCAGCAGGGACGGGACTAGCCAGTTCTTC. The V call is TRBV5-4, the J call TRBJ2-1, with 9 nucleotides matching TRBD2. V shed 5 bases and J 13 bases; nucleotides not matched to a gene: 4. This CDR3 has 11 residues. Per germline, CDR1 SGHNT and CDR2 YYREEE (reference sequence).